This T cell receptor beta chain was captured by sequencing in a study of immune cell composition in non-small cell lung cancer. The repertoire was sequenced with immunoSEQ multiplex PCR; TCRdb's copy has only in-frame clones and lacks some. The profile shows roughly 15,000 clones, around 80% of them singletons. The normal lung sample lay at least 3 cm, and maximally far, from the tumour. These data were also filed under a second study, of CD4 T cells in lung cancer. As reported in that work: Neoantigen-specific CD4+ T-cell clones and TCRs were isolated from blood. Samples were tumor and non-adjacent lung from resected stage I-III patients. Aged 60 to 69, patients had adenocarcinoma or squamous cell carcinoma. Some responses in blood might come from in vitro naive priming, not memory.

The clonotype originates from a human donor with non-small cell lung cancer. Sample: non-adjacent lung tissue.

The CDR3 sequence is CASSGGTGANYGYTF. The CDR3 nucleotides are TGTGCCAGTAGTGGGGGGACAGGGGCTAACTATGGCTACACCTTC. The rearrangement uses TRBV19 and TRBJ1-2; 10 bases align to TRBD1. The CDR3 has 15 amino acids. CDR1 is LNHDA, CDR2 SQIVND, per germline (reference sequence). The V and J ends lost 5 bases and 0 bases, in that order; junction bases with no gene match: 3.